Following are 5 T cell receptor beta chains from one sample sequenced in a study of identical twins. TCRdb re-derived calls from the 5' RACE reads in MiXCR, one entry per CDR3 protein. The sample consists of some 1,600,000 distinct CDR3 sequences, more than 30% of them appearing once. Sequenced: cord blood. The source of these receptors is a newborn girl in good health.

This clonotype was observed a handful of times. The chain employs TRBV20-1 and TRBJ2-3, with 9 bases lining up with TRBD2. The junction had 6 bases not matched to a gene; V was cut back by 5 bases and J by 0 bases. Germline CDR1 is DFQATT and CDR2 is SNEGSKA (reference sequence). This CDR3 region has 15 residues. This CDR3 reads CSAVSLAGSTDTQYF. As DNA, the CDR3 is TGCAGTGCTGTGTCCCTAGCGGGAAGCACAGATACGCAGTATTTT.

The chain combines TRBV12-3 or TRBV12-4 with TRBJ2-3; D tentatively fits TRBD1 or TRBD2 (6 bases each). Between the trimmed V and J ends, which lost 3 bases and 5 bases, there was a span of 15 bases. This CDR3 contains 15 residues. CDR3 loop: CASSFWTEEGDTQYF. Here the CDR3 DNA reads TGTGCCAGCAGTTTTTGGACAGAGGAGGGAGATACGCAGTATTTT.

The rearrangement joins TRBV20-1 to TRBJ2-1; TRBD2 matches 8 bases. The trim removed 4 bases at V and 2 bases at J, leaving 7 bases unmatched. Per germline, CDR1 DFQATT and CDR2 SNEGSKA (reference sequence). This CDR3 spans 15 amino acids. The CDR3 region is CSATGTSGPYNEQFF. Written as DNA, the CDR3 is TGCAGTGCTACCGGGACTAGTGGCCCCTACAATGAGCAGTTCTTC.

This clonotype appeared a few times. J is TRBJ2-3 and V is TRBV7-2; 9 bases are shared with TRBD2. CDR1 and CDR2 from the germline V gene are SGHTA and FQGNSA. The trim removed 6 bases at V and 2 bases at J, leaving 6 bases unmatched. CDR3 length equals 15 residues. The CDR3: CASRSGGPFTDTQYF. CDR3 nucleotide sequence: TGTGCCAGCAGGAGCGGGGGGCCATTCACAGATACGCAGTATTTT.

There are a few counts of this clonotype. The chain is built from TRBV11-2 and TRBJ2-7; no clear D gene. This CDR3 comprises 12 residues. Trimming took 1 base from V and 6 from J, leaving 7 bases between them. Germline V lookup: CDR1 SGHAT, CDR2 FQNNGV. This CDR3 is CASSLARPEQYF. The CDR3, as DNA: TGTGCCAGCAGCTTAGCGCGACCCGAGCAGTACTTC.